Included here is one TCR beta chain sequence, with context. This sample was taken from a study of blood T cell repertoires in COVID-19. Study context: Researchers got acute and convalescent COVID-19 samples from the United States, Italy and Spain.

The assay was immunoSEQ multiplex PCR, and TCRdb's table has in-frame clones only and misses some. This sample has about 220,000 clones, with 80% to 90% found just once. Sequenced sample: peripheral blood. This TCR derives from a man aged 25-45 years who had recovered from COVID-19.

CDR3 amino acids: CASSSVEGAYNQPQHF. The DNA for the CDR3 is TGTGCCAGCAGCTCGGTGGAGGGTGCTTACAATCAGCCCCAGCATTTT. This chain joins TRBV5-6 and TRBJ1-5; D is unclear. Trimming removed 3 bases from V and 3 bases from J, with 16 bases in between. Germline loops: CDR1 SGHDT, CDR2 YYEEEE. This CDR3 has 16 residues.